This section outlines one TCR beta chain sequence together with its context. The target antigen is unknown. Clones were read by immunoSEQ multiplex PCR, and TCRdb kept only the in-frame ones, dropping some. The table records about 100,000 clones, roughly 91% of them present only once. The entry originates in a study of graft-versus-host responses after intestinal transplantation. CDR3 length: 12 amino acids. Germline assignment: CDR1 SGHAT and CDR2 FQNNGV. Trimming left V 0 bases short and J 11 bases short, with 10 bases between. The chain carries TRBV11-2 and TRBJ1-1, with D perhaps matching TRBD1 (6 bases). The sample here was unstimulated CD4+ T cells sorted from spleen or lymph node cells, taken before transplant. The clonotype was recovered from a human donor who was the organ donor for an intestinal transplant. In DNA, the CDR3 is TGTGCCAGCAGCTTAGATAGGGGGAAGGCTTTCTTT. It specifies CASSLDRGKAFF.